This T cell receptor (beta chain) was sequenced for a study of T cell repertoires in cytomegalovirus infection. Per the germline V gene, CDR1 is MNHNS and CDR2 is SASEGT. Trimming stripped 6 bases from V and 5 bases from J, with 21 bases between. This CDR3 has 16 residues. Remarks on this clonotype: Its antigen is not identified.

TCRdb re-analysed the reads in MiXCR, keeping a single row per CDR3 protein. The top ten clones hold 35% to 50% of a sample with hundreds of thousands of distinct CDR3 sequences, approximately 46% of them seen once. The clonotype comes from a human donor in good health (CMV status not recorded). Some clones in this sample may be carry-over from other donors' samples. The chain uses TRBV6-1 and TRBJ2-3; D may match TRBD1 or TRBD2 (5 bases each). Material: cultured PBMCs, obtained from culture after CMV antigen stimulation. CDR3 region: CASRIGALEVGDTQYF. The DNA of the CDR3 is TGTGCCAGCAGAATTGGGGCACTAGAAGTTGGAGATACGCAGTATTTT.